These 17 T cell receptor beta chains were sequenced from one sample in a study of identical twins. One entry per CDR3 protein, called by TCRdb with MiXCR from the 5' RACE reads. This table has 450,000 or so distinct CDR3 sequences, 20% to 25% appearing once. This sample also belongs to another study, concerning T cells expressing NK-cell markers.

Source material: CD4+ T cells sorted from blood. Every receptor here comes from a woman aged 18-29 years in good health.

This clonotype occurred a few times. J is TRBJ2-1 and V is TRBV6-2 or TRBV6-3; the match to TRBD2 covers 7 bases. This CDR3 is built from 15 residues. Per the germline V gene, CDR1 is MNHEY and CDR2 is SVGEGT. The trim removed 2 bases at V and 3 bases at J, leaving 4 bases unmatched. As DNA, the CDR3 is TGTGCCAGCAGTTACATTTCTAGCGGCTACAATGAGCAGTTCTTC. Translating it yields CASSYISSGYNEQFF.

The chain joins TRBV29-1 to TRBJ1-4, with 7 bases identical to TRBD1. This CDR3 is built from 13 residues. CDR1 SQVTM and CDR2 ANQGSEA come from the germline V gene. V gave up 6 bases and J gave up 8 bases; unmatched junction bases: 9. The CDR3 here is CSVSGQFGEKLFF. Here the CDR3 DNA reads TGCAGCGTGTCGGGACAGTTTGGGGAAAAACTGTTTTTT.

The chain combines TRBV27 with TRBJ2-5; 8 positions agree with TRBD1. The V gene's germline CDR1 is MNHEY and CDR2 SMNVEV (reference sequence). This CDR3 is built from 13 residues. V lost 10 bases to trimming and J lost 3 bases; unmatched junction nucleotides: 7. CDR3 amino acids: CATARDRKETQYF. For the CDR3, the DNA is TGTGCCACCGCCAGGGACAGGAAAGAGACCCAGTACTTC.

This clonotype was recorded a few times. The V and J genes are TRBV5-1 and TRBJ2-1; D possibly corresponds to TRBD2 (7 bases). Germline V gives CDR1 SGHRS, CDR2 YFSETQ. Trimming took off 1 base at V and 5 bases at J, with 19 bases between the two ends. The CDR3 loop spans 17 amino acids. The CDR3, as DNA: TGCGCCAGCAGCTTGTTGGGCTTCGGGGGGCGGGACAATGAGCAGTTCTTC. Protein: CASSLLGFGGRDNEQFF.

This clonotype came up a few times. The V and J genes are TRBV7-9 and TRBJ2-7; 7 nucleotides match TRBD1. This CDR3 is 16 amino acids long. V was pared by 8 bases and J by 4 bases, with 17 bases of the junction left unmatched. Germline V gene lookup returns CDR1 SEHNR and CDR2 FQNEAQ (reference sequence). CDR3 nucleotides: TGTGCCAGCTTATCGGGAATGGACAGGCTAGTGTACGAGCAGTACTTC. Protein: CASLSGMDRLVYEQYF.

This rearrangement joins TRBV11-2 to TRBJ2-1; D may be TRBD2 (5 bases). Germline V lookup: CDR1 SGHAT, CDR2 FQNNGV. Between the trimmed V and J ends, which lost 7 bases and 5 bases, there was a span of 18 bases. The CDR3 contains 15 residues. Written as DNA, the CDR3 is TGTGCCAGCACCCTGCGGGCGAGTTACCACAATGAGCAGTTCTTC. This translates into CASTLRASYHNEQFF.

V gene TRBV5-1 combines with J gene TRBJ2-5, with D uncertain. Germline CDR1 reads SGHRS; CDR2 reads YFSETQ. V was trimmed by 4 bases and J by 2 bases, leaving 12 bases between them. CDR3 size: 14 residues. CDR3 sequence reads: CASSRDTRQETQYF. The CDR3, as DNA: TGCGCCAGCAGCCGTGACACTCGGCAAGAGACCCAGTACTTC.

The chain combines TRBV2 with TRBJ2-7, with D tentatively TRBD1 or TRBD2 (5 bases each). Germline CDR1 SNHLY, CDR2 FYNNEI. V gave up 4 bases and J gave up 6 bases, with 16 bases separating them. There are 14 residues in the CDR3. The CDR3 DNA sequence: TGTGCCAGCAGTGGCCCGGGAAGGGGAGTCGAGCAGTACTTC. It specifies CASSGPGRGVEQYF.

This clonotype was seen a handful of times. This chain uses TRBV20-1 with TRBJ1-5; possible D gene TRBD1, 5 bases. The CDR3 has 15 amino acids. V lost 5 bases, J lost 0 bases, and 14 bases lay in between. CDR1 DFQATT and CDR2 SNEGSKA come from the germline V gene (reference sequence). The CDR3 DNA reads TGCAGTGCTCCCTCGGGGGGAGATAGCAATCAGCCCCAGCATTTT. It translates to CSAPSGGDSNQPQHF.

The chain recombines TRBV12-3 or TRBV12-4 with TRBJ2-7; D could derive from TRBD1 or TRBD2 (5 bases each). There are 12 residues in the CDR3. The V and J ends lost 4 bases and 7 bases respectively, with 11 bases between them. CDR3 nucleotide sequence: TGTGCCAGCAGTTCCTTTTGGGGGGAGCAGTACTTC. This gives the protein CASSSFWGEQYF.

The rearrangement joins TRBV6-1 to TRBJ2-1; D is undetermined. V was pared by 9 bases and J by 3 bases, with 6 bases between. CDR1 is MNHNS and CDR2 is SASEGT in the germline V gene. The CDR3 is 11 residues long. The CDR3 protein is CASPFYNEQFF. DNA of the CDR3: TGTGCCAGTCCCTTCTACAATGAGCAGTTCTTC.

This clonotype appeared many times. The V gene is TRBV12-3 or TRBV12-4, the J gene TRBJ2-2; D is uncertain. The CDR3 sequence is 13 residues long. With 6 bases removed from V and 0 bases from J, the gap between germline ends came to 5 bases. The CDR3 nucleotides are TGTGCCAGCAGCCCTACGAACACCGGGGAGCTGTTTTTT. This gives the protein CASSPTNTGELFF.

This clonotype has only a few counts. This chain links TRBV20-1 with TRBJ2-7; D is uncertain. V was clipped by 0 bases and J by 4 bases, with 13 bases between them. This CDR3 comprises 14 residues. Germline values: CDR1 DFQATT, CDR2 SNEGSKA (reference sequence). The CDR3 sequence is CSARDLTREYEQYF. The CDR3 DNA sequence: TGCAGTGCTAGAGATTTGACCCGAGAATACGAGCAGTACTTC.

The rearrangement uses TRBV7-8 and TRBJ1-5, with TRBD1 as a possible D gene (5 bases). The CDR3 length is 14 residues. V dropped 5 bases and J dropped 1 base, with 9 bases sitting between them. The germline V gene encodes CDR1 SGHVS and CDR2 FQNEAQ. As DNA, the CDR3 is TGTGCCAGCAGCCATAGGGACAGCAATCAGCCCCAGCATTTT. Amino acids: CASSHRDSNQPQHF. The entire variable domain, with the rest obtained from reference TRBV7-8 and TRBJ1-5, is as follows: GAGVSQSPRYKVAKRGQDVALRCDPISGHVSLFWYQQALGQGPEFLTYFQNEAQLDKSGLPSDRFFAERPEGSVSTLKIQRTQQEDSAVYLCASSHRDSNQPQHFGDGTRLSIL.

This chain uses TRBV3-1 with TRBJ1-5, with D tentatively TRBD1 (6 bases). The germline V gene has CDR1 LGHDT and CDR2 YNNKEL (reference sequence). The CDR3 is made up of 13 amino acids. Trimming took 8 bases from V and 3 from J, leaving 11 bases between them. The CDR3 DNA follows: TGTGCCAGCGTGGGGGGGCCCAATCAGCCCCAGCATTTT. Translating it yields CASVGGPNQPQHF. Variable domain in full (rest from reference TRBV3-1 and TRBJ1-5): DTAVSQTPKYLVTQMGNDKSIKCEQNLGHDTMYWYKQDSKKFLKIMFSYNNKELIINETVPNRFSPKSPDKAHLNLHINSLELGDSAVYFCASVGGPNQPQHFGDGTRLSIL.

In its sample, this clonotype was seen a few times. The rearrangement links TRBV5-1 to TRBJ2-7; a possible D gene is TRBD1 (5 bases). CDR3 size: 14 residues. Germline V CDR1 and CDR2: SGHRS, YFSETQ. Trimming took off 4 bases at V and 0 bases at J, with 11 bases between the two ends. In DNA, the CDR3 is TGCGCCAGCAGCACCGGACAAGGCTCCTACGAGCAGTACTTC. Its protein is CASSTGQGSYEQYF.

The chain joins TRBV7-3 to TRBJ1-2; possible D gene TRBD1, 5 bases. CDR1 and CDR2 (germline): SGHTA, FQGTGA. The CDR3 consists of 13 residues. Trimming removed 1 base from V and 9 bases from J, with 12 bases in between. The CDR3 region is CASSLNGRGSYTF. CDR3 in DNA: TGTGCCAGCAGCTTAAATGGTAGGGGAAGCTACACCTTC.